Here is one T cell receptor beta chain with its context. Its antigen is currently unknown. These data originate in a study of cytotoxic CD8 clonotypes in ibrutinib-treated CLL. Background on the study: Mean yields were around 250,000 productive templates and over 85,000 productive rearrangements per sample.

The sequencing depth, 1 in 200,000 to 1 in 1 million T cells, was the target. Clones were sequenced by immunoSEQ multiplex PCR, and TCRdb holds only the in-frame ones, with some missing. The data hold 75,000 to 90,000 clones, with 70% to 90% observed a single time. In germline, CDR1 is SGHAT, CDR2 FQNNGV. The CDR3 spans 15 residues. Trimming removed 7 bases from V and 5 bases from J; junction bases left unmatched: 10. Findings of the study overall: Under treatment, the uncommon public clonotypes either contracted or remained stable. Sampling times (in sustained-remission versus progressing patients) were not the same.

The chain links TRBV11-2 to TRBJ2-1; TRBD1 matches 8 bases. The source of this sequence is a human donor with chronic lymphocytic leukemia. Sequenced material: PBMCs, taken after 24 months of ibrutinib treatment. Here the CDR3 reads CASTLTPRGHNEQFF. CDR3 nucleotides: TGTGCCAGCACCCTGACGCCCAGGGGGCACAATGAGCAGTTCTTC.